A single sample is the source of the 25 T cell receptor beta chains below, sequenced in a study of blood T cell repertoires in COVID-19. Produced via immunoSEQ multiplex PCR; TCRdb's table is partial and in-frame only. The table shows 200,000 to 250,000 clones, with approximately 86% occurring only once. Sequencing used peripheral blood. These TCRs come from a man between 60 and 70 years old with acute or convalescent COVID-19.

The gene calls are TRBV10-3 and TRBJ1-1, with 7 bases fitting TRBD1. The CDR3 has 15 residues. In germline, CDR1 is ENHRY, CDR2 SYGVKD. Germline trimming cut 3 bases from V and 1 base from J; bases unmatched to any gene: 5. The CDR3 DNA follows: TGTGCCATCAGTGAACATGCAGGGGGGAACACTGAAGCTTTCTTT. Its translation: CAISEHAGGNTEAFF.

The rearrangement links TRBV4-2 to TRBJ2-2; D remains unclear. Germline CDR1 and CDR2: LGHNA and YNFKEQ. V dropped 0 bases and J dropped 3 bases, with 8 bases sitting between them. The CDR3 has 15 amino acids. CDR3 residues: CASSQDAGYTGELFF. As DNA, the CDR3 is TGTGCCAGCAGCCAAGATGCCGGGTACACCGGGGAGCTGTTTTTT.

This sequence joins TRBV7-8 and TRBJ1-3; 8 bases map to TRBD1. V lost 2 bases, J lost 4 bases, and 10 bases stayed unmatched. The germline CDR1 and CDR2 sequences are SGHVS and FQNEAQ. The CDR3 totals 17 residues. The CDR3 is CASSLRQGNLAGNTIYF. The CDR3 coding sequence is TGTGCCAGCAGCTTAAGACAGGGGAATCTTGCCGGAAACACCATATATTTT.

The rearrangement uses TRBV28 and TRBJ2-3, with TRBD2 matching 10 bases. Germline V lookup: CDR1 MDHEN, CDR2 SYDVKM. The CDR3 spans 14 residues. With V trimmed by 7 bases and J by 4 bases, 5 bases remained unmatched. Written as DNA, the CDR3 is TGTGCCAGCAAACGTAGCGGGGGGCCAGATACGCAGTATTTT. This gives the protein CASKRSGGPDTQYF.

This chain joins TRBV5-4 and TRBJ2-1; no clear D gene. CDR1 is SGHNT and CDR2 is YYREEE in the germline V gene (reference sequence). The CDR3 is 15 amino acids. V was cut by 2 bases and J by 4 bases, with 13 bases left in between. The CDR3 here is CASSFILGAYNEQFF. The CDR3 bases are TGTGCCAGCAGCTTTATCCTAGGAGCTTACAATGAGCAGTTCTTC. The full variable domain, in which reference TRBV5-4 and TRBJ2-1 provide the parts outside the CDR3, is ETGVTQSPTHLIKTRGQQVTLRCSSQSGHNTVSWYQQALGQGPQFIFQYYREEENGRGNFPPRFSGLQFPNYSSELNVNALELDDSALYLCASSFILGAYNEQFFGPGTRLTVL.

This clone appeared a single time. CDR3 protein: CATSSDGTGRNTIYF. The CDR3 nucleotides are TGTGCCACCAGCAGTGACGGGACAGGGCGAAACACCATATATTTT. The genes are TRBV15 and TRBJ1-3, with 9 bases aligning to TRBD1. V shed 3 bases and J 5 bases; nucleotides not matched to a gene: 5. The germline V gene has CDR1 LNHNV and CDR2 YYDKDF (reference sequence). The CDR3 length is 15 residues.

The rearrangement joins TRBV5-8 to TRBJ1-1; 9 positions agree with TRBD1. The CDR3 has 16 amino acids. Per germline, CDR1 SGHTS and CDR2 YDEGEE. After removal of 4 bases from V and 0 bases from J, the junction contained 7 bases not matched to a gene. In DNA form, the CDR3 reads TGTGCCAGCAGCCGCGGGACAGGGTTTATGAACACTGAAGCTTTCTTT. Protein product: CASSRGTGFMNTEAFF.

This sequence joins TRBV6-2 or TRBV6-3 and TRBJ1-1; no firm D call. The CDR3 consists of 14 residues. CDR1 is MNHEY and CDR2 is SVGEGT in the germline V gene. The V and J ends lost 3 bases and 2 bases respectively, with 10 bases between them. The CDR3 bases are TGTGCCAGCAGTTATGATGCGATAAACACTGAAGCTTTCTTT. This gives the protein CASSYDAINTEAFF.

The rearrangement joins TRBV24-1 to TRBJ2-5; TRBD2 is a possible D gene (6 bases). V lost 4 bases to trimming and J lost 7 bases, with 24 bases between them. Germline V gene lookup returns CDR1 KGHDR and CDR2 SFDVKD. The CDR3 loop spans 17 amino acids. CDR3 amino acids: CATSEPRTGDRWGTQYF. CDR3 nucleotide sequence: TGTGCCACCAGTGAACCTAGGACGGGGGACCGGTGGGGGACCCAGTACTTC.

The gene calls are TRBV6-5 and TRBJ2-7, with D perhaps TRBD1 (6 bases). The CDR3 covers 12 residues. V shed 6 bases and J shed 1 base, with 7 bases lying between them. The germline V gene encodes CDR1 MNHEY and CDR2 SVGAGI. The CDR3 protein is CASRDSSYEQYF. For the CDR3, the DNA is TGTGCCAGCAGGGACAGTTCCTACGAGCAGTACTTC.

This clone is a singleton in its sample. CDR3 in DNA: TGTGCCAGCAGCTTTACAGGGAACACTGAAGCTTTCTTT. It codes for CASSFTGNTEAFF. This chain joins TRBV5-5 and TRBJ1-1; tentative D call: TRBD1 (5 bases). This CDR3 region has 13 residues. The germline V gene has CDR1 SGHKS and CDR2 YYEKEE (reference sequence). V lost 2 bases and J lost 1, with 6 bases in between.

This clone has only a few counts. The gene calls are TRBV6-5 and TRBJ2-7; 8 bases line up with TRBD2. V was clipped by 6 bases and J by 1 base; unmatched bases: 8. Germline CDR1 is MNHEY and CDR2 is SVGAGI. The CDR3 is 15 amino acids. This CDR3 reads CASSTPGGASYEQYF. The CDR3 DNA reads as TGTGCCAGCAGCACTCCGGGGGGGGCGTCCTACGAGCAGTACTTC.

This clone came up once. The chain recombines TRBV6-2 or TRBV6-3 with TRBJ1-5; D remains ambiguous. CDR1 is MNHEY, CDR2 SVGEGT, per germline. This CDR3 region has 16 residues. Trimming stripped 4 bases from V and 7 bases from J, with 20 bases between. CDR3 nucleotides: TGTGCCAGCAGTTTTCACGTTTCGGCTAGAGGGCAGCCCCAGCATTTT. Residues: CASSFHVSARGQPQHF.

In its sample, this clone was seen a few times. This chain joins TRBV5-1 and TRBJ1-1, with TRBD1 identical over 7 bases. This CDR3 comprises 15 residues. V shed 4 bases and J 0 bases; nucleotides not matched to a gene: 6. CDR1 is SGHRS and CDR2 is YFSETQ in the germline V gene. In nucleotides, the CDR3 is TGCGCCAGCAGCACCCTACAGGGGATGAACACTGAAGCTTTCTTT. The encoded protein is CASSTLQGMNTEAFF.

The V and J genes are TRBV5-6 and TRBJ2-7; TRBD1 matches at 9 bases. V gave up 6 bases and J gave up 6 bases; unmatched junction bases: 10. This CDR3 comprises 14 residues. Germline lookup yields CDR1 SGHDT and CDR2 YYEEEE. This CDR3 is CASTRTGVEGEQYF. CDR3 DNA: TGTGCCAGCACCAGGACAGGGGTTGAGGGCGAGCAGTACTTC.

This chain connects TRBV6-6 to TRBJ1-1, with 8 bases that match TRBD1. CDR1 is MNHNY, CDR2 SVGAGI, per germline (reference sequence). V shed 7 bases, J shed 11 bases, and the junction held 9 bases outside the gene matches. The CDR3 is made up of 12 amino acids. The CDR3 DNA sequence: TGTGCCAGCACCCCGGACAGGGAGCAGGCTTTCTTT. This sequence encodes CASTPDREQAFF.

The rearrangement joins TRBV5-4 to TRBJ1-2; 8 bases agree with TRBD1. The CDR3 has 18 residues. The junction had 13 bases not matched to a gene; V was cut back by 0 bases and J by 3 bases. CDR1 SGHNT and CDR2 YYREEE come from the germline V gene (reference sequence). The chain's CDR3 is CASSLAGGSPVGYYGYTF. The CDR3 bases are TGTGCCAGCAGCTTGGCAGGGGGCTCCCCAGTCGGCTACTATGGCTACACCTTC.

The chain carries TRBV9 and TRBJ1-1; possible D gene TRBD1, 6 bases. This CDR3 has 16 amino acids. Trimming shortened V by 1 base and J by 1 base, and 14 bases separated the two germline ends. The germline gives CDR1 SGDLS, CDR2 YYNGEE. As DNA, the CDR3 is TGTGCCAGCAGCGTAATCCGGGACACCAAGAACACTGAAGCTTTCTTT. This translates into CASSVIRDTKNTEAFF.

The chain is built from TRBV5-1 and TRBJ1-2; 7 bases fit TRBD1. CDR3 length: 15 residues. The V segment lost 10 bases and the J segment 7 bases; nucleotides outside the gene matches: 19. Germline assignment: CDR1 SGHRS and CDR2 YFSETQ. CDR3 sequence (DNA): TGCGCCTCCGGACCGGGCCTCAGGGGGAGCGGTGGCTACACCTTC. It specifies CASGPGLRGSGGYTF.

V usage is TRBV29-1 and J usage is TRBJ1-5, with D possibly TRBD1 on 6 matching bases. CDR1 and CDR2 (germline): SQVTM, ANQGSEA. This CDR3 region has 14 residues. Trimming took 6 bases from V and 1 from J, leaving 13 bases between them. The CDR3 loop is CSVRPGQSNQPQHF. The CDR3 bases are TGCAGCGTACGGCCGGGACAAAGCAATCAGCCCCAGCATTTT.

The rearrangement links TRBV4-1 to TRBJ1-4; no reliable D call. The CDR3 consists of 13 residues. The V gene lost 4 bases and the J gene lost 6 bases, with 9 bases spanning the gap. CDR1 and CDR2 (germline): MGHRA, YSYEKL. The CDR3 sequence: CASSPDTDEKLFF. The CDR3 DNA reads TGCGCCAGCAGCCCCGACACTGATGAAAAACTGTTTTTT.

The chain combines TRBV4-2 with TRBJ2-7; 8 positions match TRBD1. Trimming at V came to 0 bases and at J to 3 bases, leaving 10 bases not matched to a gene. Germline V gives CDR1 LGHNA, CDR2 YNFKEQ. The CDR3 has 17 amino acids. The CDR3 nucleotides read TGTGCCAGCAGCCAAGATCTATTTCCGGGACAGGACTACGAGCAGTACTTC. It specifies CASSQDLFPGQDYEQYF.

The V and J genes are TRBV9 and TRBJ2-3; 7 bases are a match to TRBD2. CDR1 and CDR2 from the germline V gene are SGDLS and YYNGEE. With V trimmed by 1 base and J by 1 base, 3 bases remained unmatched. The CDR3 is made up of 15 amino acids. CDR3 sequence: CASSVTSGGTDTQYF. The DNA for the CDR3 is TGTGCCAGCAGCGTAACAAGCGGGGGCACAGATACGCAGTATTTT.

V and J are TRBV27 and TRBJ2-7; TRBD1 aligns across 8 bases. J was trimmed by 4 bases and V by 8 bases; bases with no gene match: 10. Germline CDR1 and CDR2: MNHEY and SMNVEV (reference sequence). This CDR3 is built from 14 residues. CDR3 nucleotide sequence: TGTGCCAGCGGCCGGGACAGGCCACCTTACGAGCAGTACTTC. This codes for CASGRDRPPYEQYF.

J is TRBJ1-5 and V is TRBV6-5; 8 positions agree with TRBD1. Per the germline V gene, CDR1 is MNHEY and CDR2 is SVGAGI. The CDR3 is made up of 14 amino acids. V shed 8 bases and J 4 bases; nucleotides not matched to a gene: 7. CDR3 bases: TGTGCCAGCCTACAGGGGGAGGGGAATCAGCCCCAGCATTTT. Translated: CASLQGEGNQPQHF.